These 13 T cell receptor beta chains came from one sample sequenced in a study of shared clonotypes between healthy human individuals. Generated by immunoSEQ multiplex PCR, the TCRdb table keeps only in-frame clones and is missing some. Of 560,000 or so clones in the sample, approximately 96% were seen once. In the naive CD8 group, cells lacked CD45RO and were positively selected for CCR7, so terminally differentiated effector memory CD45RA+ cells were left out. Sequencing was done on a sample of naive CD8+ T cells sorted from blood. These receptors all come from a woman aged 25 to 39 in good health.

The chain links TRBV10-3 to TRBJ1-1; D not resolved. Germline CDR1 ENHRY, CDR2 SYGVKD. The CDR3 runs 16 residues. Trimming cost V 3 bases and J 0 bases, with 14 bases left between them. CDR3 DNA sequence: TGTGCCATCAGTGAATGGGCAGACCCCATGAACACTGAAGCTTTCTTT. This translates into CAISEWADPMNTEAFF.

This clone was counted once. In nucleotides, the CDR3 is TGTGCCAGCAGCTTGGAGGGAGGGGTCACCGGGGAGCTGTTTTTT. The encoded protein is CASSLEGGVTGELFF. The chain recombines TRBV5-4 with TRBJ2-2; 7 bases are shared with TRBD2. V trimming: 0 bases; J trimming: 4 bases; junction bases outside the gene matches: 3. There are 15 residues in the CDR3. Germline V gene lookup returns CDR1 SGHNT and CDR2 YYREEE (reference sequence).

J is TRBJ2-1 and V is TRBV2, with 8 bases that match TRBD2. In germline, CDR1 is SNHLY, CDR2 FYNNEI. The V segment lost 4 bases and the J segment 7 bases; nucleotides outside the gene matches: 15. CDR3 size: 17 residues. DNA of the CDR3: TGTGCCAGCAGTGGTGGGACTAGTGGTTTGGCCGCGAATGAGCAGTTCTTC. Protein sequence: CASSGGTSGLAANEQFF.

In regard to this clone: One end of the junction varies from germline; a read error may be responsible. The chain links TRBV20-1 to TRBJ1-6; D is ambiguous. The CDR3 runs to 10 residues. Germline V gives CDR1 DFQATT, CDR2 SNEGSKA (reference sequence). The CDR3 protein is CSANPRETLF. CDR3 sequence (DNA): TGCAGTGCTAATCCGCGGGAGACTTTGTTT.

The genes are TRBV25-1 and TRBJ1-4; D is perhaps TRBD1 (5 bases). The V end was cut by 8 bases, the J end by 0 bases, with 13 bases between. CDR1 and CDR2 from the germline V gene are MGHDK and SYGVNS. This CDR3 spans 15 amino acids. CDR3 region: CASRDDSTTNEKLFF. The CDR3 region has the DNA TGTGCCAGCCGGGACGACTCCACAACTAATGAAAAACTGTTTTTT.

V usage is TRBV11-2 and J usage is TRBJ2-4; 15 bases are a match to TRBD2. V shed 0 bases, J shed 6 bases, and the junction held 6 bases outside the gene matches. The CDR3 has 18 amino acids. CDR1 is SGHAT, CDR2 FQNNGV, per germline. The CDR3 here is CASSLDYGLAGGVNIQYF. The CDR3 DNA follows: TGTGCCAGCAGCTTAGATTACGGACTAGCGGGAGGGGTAAACATTCAGTACTTC.

The chain recombines TRBV27 with TRBJ1-5; possibly TRBD1 for D (6 bases). V lost 4 bases and J lost 0, with 16 bases in between. Germline lookup yields CDR1 MNHEY and CDR2 SMNVEV (reference sequence). There are 17 residues in the CDR3. The CDR3 nucleotides read TGTGCCAGCAGTTATACAGGGCGGATCCTTAGCAATCAGCCCCAGCATTTT. Its translation is CASSYTGRILSNQPQHF.

The V call is TRBV6-5, the J call TRBJ1-1; perhaps TRBD1 as D (6 bases). Germline assignment: CDR1 MNHEY and CDR2 SVGAGI. The CDR3 spans 15 residues. V lost 0 bases and J lost 4, with 12 bases in between. The CDR3 here is CASSYSQGRLTEAFF. In DNA form, the CDR3 reads TGTGCCAGCAGTTACTCGCAGGGGCGGCTCACTGAAGCTTTCTTT.

The V gene is TRBV6-5, the J gene TRBJ2-5; D possibly corresponds to TRBD2 (5 bases). V lost 2 bases, J lost 2 bases, and 9 bases lay in between. This CDR3 spans 14 amino acids. Germline CDR1 reads MNHEY; CDR2 reads SVGAGI. CDR3 loop: CASSYLRGQETQYF. The CDR3 DNA follows: TGTGCCAGCAGTTACCTACGAGGGCAAGAGACCCAGTACTTC.

The V gene is TRBV27, the J gene TRBJ1-2; TRBD1 aligns across 7 bases. This CDR3 has 18 amino acids. The V gene end was trimmed by 0 bases and the J gene end by 3 bases; junction bases not matched to a gene: 13. The germline gives CDR1 MNHEY, CDR2 SMNVEV (reference sequence). CDR3 nucleotides: TGTGCCAGCAGTTTATCCCTCCCTACAGGGGCTACCTACTATGGCTACACCTTC. This codes for CASSLSLPTGATYYGYTF.

This chain links TRBV28 with TRBJ2-1, with D unresolved. CDR3 size: 18 residues. Germline CDR1 MDHEN, CDR2 SYDVKM. V lost 4 bases, J lost 0 bases, and 19 bases lay in between. CDR3: CASSSPALRVSSYNEQFF. In DNA form, the CDR3 reads TGTGCCAGCAGTTCCCCCGCGCTGCGAGTCAGCTCCTACAATGAGCAGTTCTTC.

This chain joins TRBV6-6 and TRBJ2-1; 9 bases agree with TRBD2. The ends lost 2 bases at V and 2 bases at J; junction bases unmatched: 4. The CDR3 covers 16 residues. CDR1 is MNHNY, CDR2 SVGAGI, per germline (reference sequence). Written as DNA, the CDR3 is TGTGCCAGCAGTTACCGGCTAGCGGGGACCTACAATGAGCAGTTCTTC. Its translation is CASSYRLAGTYNEQFF.

The gene calls are TRBV4-1 and TRBJ2-5, with TRBD1 identical over 11 bases. The J call is uncertain, as TRBJ2-7 better fits the DNA end. The length of the CDR3 is 15 residues. Germline V lookup: CDR1 MGHRA, CDR2 YSYEKL. CDR3 bases: TGCGCCAGCAGCCAAAGGACAGGGGGCATCTACGAGCAGTACTTC. It yields the protein CASSQRTGGIYEQYF.